Listed here are 26 T cell receptor beta chains from one sample, sequenced in a study of CD8 T cells in ankylosing spondylitis. TCRdb reprocessed the 5' RACE reads via MiXCR and lists one record per CDR3 protein. The sample has over 110,000 distinct CDR3 sequences, roughly 7.7% seen once. The material sequenced was synovial fluid, either unsorted or a sorted T cell fraction (not recorded which). Receptors originate from a male donor with ankylosing spondylitis.

This clonotype was found a few times. V usage is TRBV20-1 and J usage is TRBJ1-1, with 8 bases identical to TRBD1. V dropped 3 bases and J dropped 5; count of bases not matched to a gene: 11. This CDR3 is 15 amino acids long. The germline V gene has CDR1 DFQATT and CDR2 SNEGSKA (reference sequence). CDR3 in DNA: TGCAGTGCTAGTGGTCAGGGGGCACGGAAAACTGAAGCTTTCTTT. As protein: CSASGQGARKTEAFF.

V and J are TRBV28 and TRBJ2-1, with 9 bases identical to TRBD2. After removal of 5 bases from V and 2 bases from J, the junction contained 7 bases not matched to a gene. Germline CDR1 and CDR2: MDHEN and SYDVKM. The CDR3 runs 16 residues. The CDR3 nucleotides are TGTGCCAGCAGTGCCTCGCGGGGGGGCGCCTACAATGAGCAGTTCTTC. Residues: CASSASRGGAYNEQFF.

The genes are TRBV2 and TRBJ2-3, with D hard to call. V lost 5 bases and J 6 bases, leaving 15 bases between the germline ends. CDR1 and CDR2 from the germline V gene are SNHLY and FYNNEI. The CDR3 is 14 residues long. CDR3 protein: CASSQSRVQDTQYF. The CDR3 nucleotides are TGTGCCAGCAGTCAATCCCGGGTGCAGGATACGCAGTATTTT.

This clonotype showed up just a few times. DNA of the CDR3: TGTGCCAGCAGTGAAAACGGTGGAGTATATGGCTACACCTTC. As protein: CASSENGGVYGYTF. The chain has TRBV6-1 and TRBJ1-2; D not resolved. V was clipped by 2 bases and J by 5 bases, with 12 bases between them. CDR1 is MNHNS, CDR2 SASEGT, per germline. The CDR3 has 14 amino acids.

The chain is built from TRBV6-6 and TRBJ2-1; D is unresolved. CDR3 length: 13 residues. CDR1 and CDR2 from the germline V gene are MNHNY and SVGAGI (reference sequence). Trimming took 6 bases from V and 7 from J, leaving 13 bases between them. The CDR3 DNA reads as TGTGCCAGCAGCAACGACCCTGTTAATGAGCAGTTCTTC. This sequence encodes CASSNDPVNEQFF.

The CDR3 loop is CASSLWGAEAFF. CDR3 in DNA: TGTGCCAGCAGTTTATGGGGTGCAGAAGCTTTCTTT. The V and J genes are TRBV12-3 or TRBV12-4 and TRBJ1-1; D is uncertain. The V and J ends lost 2 bases and 8 bases respectively, with 9 bases between them. The length of the CDR3 is 12 residues.

The V and J genes are TRBV20-1 and TRBJ1-5, with 7 nucleotides matching TRBD1. Looked up from germline, CDR1 is DFQATT and CDR2 is SNEGSKA (reference sequence). The CDR3 runs to 14 residues. V gave up 6 bases and J gave up 3 bases; unmatched junction bases: 8. The CDR3, as DNA: TGCAGTGCCCTCCGGGACAGCTCCAATCAGCCCCAGCATTTT. This encodes CSALRDSSNQPQHF.

V usage is TRBV28 and J usage is TRBJ1-4; a possible D gene is TRBD1 (5 bases). The CDR3 has 14 amino acids. The V and J ends lost 6 bases and 5 bases respectively, with 13 bases between them. Germline V gives CDR1 MDHEN, CDR2 SYDVKM. CDR3 region: CASSIGGLNEKLFF. The CDR3 bases are TGTGCCAGCAGCATCGGGGGTCTAAATGAAAAACTGTTTTTT.

This clonotype was recorded many times. CDR3 sequence: CSALPSGSSYEQYF. CDR3 in DNA: TGCAGTGCCCTTCCTAGCGGGAGCTCCTACGAGCAGTACTTC. The rearrangement joins TRBV20-1 to TRBJ2-7; 10 nucleotides line up with TRBD2. This CDR3 spans 14 amino acids. With 6 bases clipped from V and 0 bases from J, the junction kept 5 bases outside the gene matches. From germline, CDR1 is DFQATT and CDR2 SNEGSKA (reference sequence).

The table lists this clonotype with many counts. The rearrangement uses TRBV5-1 and TRBJ2-2; D is perhaps TRBD2 (5 bases). The V and J ends lost 5 bases and 6 bases respectively, with 14 bases between them. Germline lookup yields CDR1 SGHRS and CDR2 YFSETQ. The length of the CDR3 is 14 residues. The CDR3, as DNA: TGCGCCAGCAGTACTCGCACTAGACCCGGGGAGCTGTTTTTT. It yields the protein CASSTRTRPGELFF.

This clonotype has a handful of counts. The V gene is TRBV9, the J gene TRBJ1-1; no clear D gene. Germline loops: CDR1 SGDLS, CDR2 YYNGEE. The CDR3 spans 14 residues. The V end was cut by 0 bases, the J end by 10 bases, with 16 bases between. The CDR3 DNA sequence: TGTGCCAGCAGCGTAGATCCCGGCCTACTAGGAGCTTTCTTT. Its protein product is CASSVDPGLLGAFF.

V and J are TRBV18 and TRBJ2-2, with 8 bases lining up with TRBD1. Germline V CDR1 and CDR2: KGHSH, LQKENI. The J segment lost 2 bases and the V segment lost 2 bases, leaving 4 bases of the junction unmatched. The CDR3 is made up of 16 amino acids. The CDR3 loop is CASSPSRGLNTGELFF. CDR3 DNA: TGTGCCAGCTCACCAAGCAGGGGGCTAAACACCGGGGAGCTGTTTTTT. The full variable domain, with the rest looked up from reference TRBV18 and TRBJ2-2, is NAGVMQNPRHLVRRRGQEARLRCSPMKGHSHVYWYRQLPEEGLKFMVYLQKENIIDESGMPKERFSAEFPKEGPSILRIQQVVRGDSAAYFCASSPSRGLNTGELFFGEGSRLTVL.

At least ten counts were recorded for this clonotype. This chain joins TRBV27 and TRBJ2-7, with TRBD1 matching 9 bases. CDR1 and CDR2 (germline): MNHEY, SMNVEV (reference sequence). The CDR3 runs to 15 residues. With 5 bases clipped from V and 3 bases from J, the junction kept 8 bases outside the gene matches. As DNA, the CDR3 is TGTGCCAGCAGTCCACCGGGACAGGGTATCTACGAGCAGTACTTC. It translates to CASSPPGQGIYEQYF.

The table lists this clonotype with a few counts. The CDR3 DNA is TGTGCCAGCAGTTGGGACGCACGAAACTATGGCTACACCTTC. Translation: CASSWDARNYGYTF. The chain joins TRBV27 to TRBJ1-2; possibly TRBD1 for D (5 bases). The CDR3 sequence is 14 residues long. Germline V gene sequence: CDR1 MNHEY, CDR2 SMNVEV (reference sequence). V was pared by 4 bases and J by 2 bases, with 11 bases between.

This clonotype was observed at least ten times. V usage is TRBV11-2 and J usage is TRBJ2-1; no firm D call. Deletions cut 0 bases from V and 9 bases from J, with 6 bases between. The CDR3 extends over 12 amino acids. CDR1 SGHAT and CDR2 FQNNGV come from the germline V gene. CDR3: CASSLDLAEQFF. CDR3 bases: TGTGCCAGCAGCTTAGATCTCGCTGAGCAGTTCTTC. The complete variable domain, with remaining parts taken from reference TRBV11-2 and TRBJ2-1, reads EAGVAQSPRYKIIEKRQSVAFWCNPISGHATLYWYQQILGQGPKLLIQFQNNGVVDDSQLPKDRFSAERLKGVDSTLKIQPAKLEDSAVYLCASSLDLAEQFFGPGTRLTVL.

This clonotype appeared many times. V usage is TRBV29-1 and J usage is TRBJ1-1; D perhaps matches TRBD1 (5 bases). Germline CDR1 is SQVTM and CDR2 is ANQGSEA. The germline V and J ends were trimmed by 5 bases and 3 bases, with 10 bases remaining between them. The CDR3 sequence is 12 residues long. CDR3 coding DNA: TGCAGCGTTTGGGACGGCGACACTGAAGCTTTCTTT. Protein product: CSVWDGDTEAFF. The entire variable domain, with the rest obtained from reference TRBV29-1 and TRBJ1-1, is as follows: SAVISQKPSRDICQRGTSLTIQCQVDSQVTMMFWYRQQPGQSLTLIATANQGSEATYESGFVIDKFPISRPNLTFSTLTVSNMSPEDSSIYLCSVWDGDTEAFFGQGTRLTVV.

This chain connects TRBV20-1 to TRBJ2-3; D tentatively fits TRBD1 or TRBD2 (6 bases each). Between the trimmed V and J ends, which lost 3 bases and 1 base, there was a span of 11 bases. Germline assignment: CDR1 DFQATT and CDR2 SNEGSKA (reference sequence). The CDR3 length is 14 residues. CDR3 nucleotide sequence: TGCAGTGCTAGGCCAGGGGAGGGCACAGATACGCAGTATTTT. Encoded protein: CSARPGEGTDTQYF.

Ten or more counts support this clonotype. The genes are TRBV7-2 and TRBJ2-3, with 13 bases identical to TRBD2. This CDR3 region has 16 residues. The V segment lost 5 bases and the J segment 4 bases; nucleotides outside the gene matches: 6. CDR1 and CDR2 from the germline V gene are SGHTA and FQGNSA. The CDR3 sequence: CASSLTSGRAPDTQYF. For the CDR3, the DNA is TGTGCCAGCAGCCTTACTAGCGGGAGGGCGCCAGATACGCAGTATTTT.

This clonotype has at least ten counts. V usage is TRBV7-2 and J usage is TRBJ1-1; the D gene is possibly TRBD1 (5 bases). The ends were cut back, 1 base at V and 4 bases at J, with 16 bases in the middle. Germline V gene sequence: CDR1 SGHTA, CDR2 FQGNSA. The CDR3 is 16 amino acids. CDR3 sequence: CASSLVGWDGGTEAFF. CDR3 in DNA: TGTGCCAGCAGCTTAGTAGGATGGGACGGTGGCACTGAAGCTTTCTTT.

This clonotype has ten or more counts. CDR3 nucleotides: TGCGCCAGCAGCGAGACAGGGAACACCGGGGAGCTGTTTTTT. As protein: CASSETGNTGELFF. V and J are TRBV5-1 and TRBJ2-2, with a tentative D call TRBD1 (6 bases). The CDR3 is 14 amino acids. V lost 4 bases and J 1 base, leaving 8 bases between the germline ends. Germline V gene lookup returns CDR1 SGHRS and CDR2 YFSETQ.

This sequence joins TRBV6-5 and TRBJ1-6; D gene ambiguous. CDR3 length: 13 residues. V lost 5 bases, J lost 5 bases, and 7 bases lay in between. The germline V gene has CDR1 MNHEY and CDR2 SVGAGI. The CDR3 DNA sequence: TGTGCCAGCAGTCACAAGAATAATTCACCCCTCCACTTT. Residues: CASSHKNNSPLHF.

The chain uses TRBV3-1 and TRBJ1-2; no firm D call. Germline lookup yields CDR1 LGHDT and CDR2 YNNKEL (reference sequence). Trimming left V 1 base short and J 10 bases short, with 16 bases between. There are 14 residues in the CDR3. The CDR3 sequence: CASSQVDRAVDYTF. In DNA, the CDR3 is TGTGCCAGCAGCCAAGTGGATCGAGCGGTTGACTACACCTTC.

The sample holds many counts of this clonotype. This chain uses TRBV29-1 with TRBJ2-1; D is uncertain. The CDR3 contains 16 residues. CDR1 SQVTM and CDR2 ANQGSEA come from the germline V gene. V was trimmed by 4 bases and J by 0 bases, leaving 16 bases between them. The CDR3 region is CSVASLDFSSYNEQFF. The CDR3 coding sequence is TGCAGCGTTGCCTCGTTAGACTTCAGCTCCTACAATGAGCAGTTCTTC.

To note about this clonotype: A read error is possible here, since a much larger clone lies one base away. This rearrangement joins TRBV7-9 to TRBJ2-3; D gene uncertain. Germline V gene sequence: CDR1 SEHNR, CDR2 FQNEAQ (reference sequence). This CDR3 contains 11 residues. V was clipped by 2 bases and J by 4 bases, with 1 base between them. This chain's CDR3 is CASSLPDTQYF. In nucleotides, the CDR3 is TGTGCCAGCAGCTTACCAGATACGCAGTATTTT.

This clonotype was seen ten or more times. V gene TRBV12-3 or TRBV12-4 combines with J gene TRBJ1-2; 9 nucleotides match TRBD1. The CDR3 is made up of 16 amino acids. The V segment lost 5 bases and the J segment 1 base; nucleotides outside the gene matches: 8. CDR3 DNA: TGTGCCAGCAGTCGGGCCGGGACAGGGCTTAACTATGGCTACACCTTC. It codes for CASSRAGTGLNYGYTF.

This clonotype was recorded at least ten times. The rearrangement uses TRBV11-2 and TRBJ2-3; 8 positions match TRBD1. This CDR3 contains 18 residues. V shed 5 bases and J 0 bases; nucleotides not matched to a gene: 13. Germline-derived CDR1 and CDR2 are SGHAT and FQNNGV. The CDR3 reads CASSTTGADPMSTDTQYF. The CDR3, as DNA: TGTGCCAGCAGCACGACAGGGGCGGATCCTATGAGCACAGATACGCAGTATTTT.